This T cell receptor (beta chain) was profiled in a study of blood T cell repertoires in COVID-19 (dated by TCRdb to between 2020 and 2021). Broadly, across the study: Samples from collaborators originated in the United States, Italy and Spain and spanned both the acute and convalescent phases of COVID-19. The material from the prospective study consisted of cDNA or gDNA derived from T cells, B-cell-depleted T cells, or PBMCs. Samples were obtained from the ongoing ImmuneRACE study (first 160 participants) and from 1,254 subjects provided by 6 global collaborators. Subjects who had been exposed to COVID-19, were actively infected with it, or had recovered from it provided the deeply sampled blood TCRbeta repertoires that made up the dataset. Sample metadata almost always included a de-identified subject ID, COVID-19 status, age in years and sex. HLA class I and class II types, where available, came from metadata supplied by the sample provider rather than from assay-based typing. A freely available public database, intended as a resource for researchers studying the immune response to SARS-CoV-2, is where the repertoires were released. General findings and caveats noted by the study authors: The amount of clinical and demographic metadata varied by source and participant and was provided uncurated.

The CDR3 sequence holds 14 residues, the cysteine and phenylalanine included. Only the CDR3 DNA stays, 42 bases, in frame from base 1. V and J lose 1 base and 6 bases, and a span of 13 bases separates them. CDR1 and CDR2 (SGHTA, FQGNSA) derive from the germline V gene. Concerning this clone: Its recognized antigen is unknown. One base away there is no much larger clone; base qualities are not given.

At one collaborating source in Seattle, patients were enrolled during active infection and were followed longitudinally through the course of disease. Whole blood was collected in K2EDTA tubes by collaborating institutions according to the institutions' own protocols. For TCRbeta analysis, collaborators shipped samples as frozen whole blood, isolated PBMCs, or DNA extracted from either of those sample types. TCRbeta CDR3 regions were amplified from genomic DNA by means of the immunoSEQ Assay, a bias-controlled multiplex PCR. Per the authors' processing: Nucleated cell counts per sample were estimated from amplification of reference gene primers within the assay. Sequence reads were collapsed and filtered to measure the absolute abundance of every unique TCRbeta CDR3 rearrangement. For each sample, productive Simpson clonality was calculated as the square root of Simpson's diversity index across productive rearrangements. Here the immuneACCESS table is served through TCRdb, limited to in-frame sequences with V and J called. Missing clones are a known gap in these copies; in checked studies unresolved V genes cover under half, and the rest lacks a known reason. V, J and clone size derive from that table, while D and trimming were established from the DNA sequence. Within this sample are 180,000 or so clones, with approximately 87% of them counted one time only. The ten largest clones represent approximately 10% of the sample.

The rearranged chain carries TRBV7-2 and TRBJ2-7, and perhaps TRBD1 as D gene, on 5 matching bases. The source material was peripheral blood. The clonotype originates from an older woman with COVID-19, enrolled during active disease. The CDR3 loop reads CASSLVGRVAEQYF. The DNA sequence is given as TGTGCCAGCAGCTTAGTGGGCAGGGTAGCCGAGCAGTACTTC.